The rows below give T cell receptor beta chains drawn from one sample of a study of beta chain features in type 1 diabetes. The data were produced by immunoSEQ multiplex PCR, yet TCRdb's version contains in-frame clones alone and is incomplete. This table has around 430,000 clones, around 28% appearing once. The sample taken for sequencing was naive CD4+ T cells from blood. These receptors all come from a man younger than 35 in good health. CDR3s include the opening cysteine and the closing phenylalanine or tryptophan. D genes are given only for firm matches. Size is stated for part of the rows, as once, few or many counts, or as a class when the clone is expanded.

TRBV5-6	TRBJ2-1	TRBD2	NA	CASSRAGLAGGIVVGEQFF	TGTGCCAGCAGCCGAGCCGGACTAGCGGGAGGGATCGTCGTTGGTGAGCAGTTCTTC
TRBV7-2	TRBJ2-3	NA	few	CASSLGGISTDTQYF	TGTGCCAGCAGCTTAGGCGGGATTAGCACAGATACGCAGTATTTT
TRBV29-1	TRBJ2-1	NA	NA	CSGGFLIPYNEQFF	TGCAGCGGTGGGTTCTTAATCCCCTACAATGAGCAGTTCTTC
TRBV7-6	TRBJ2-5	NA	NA	CASSLARETQYF	TGTGCCAGCAGCTTAGCGAGGGAGACCCAGTACTTC
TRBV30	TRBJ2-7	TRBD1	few	CAWSKGQGVYEQYF	TGTGCCTGGAGTAAGGGACAGGGTGTATACGAGCAGTACTTC
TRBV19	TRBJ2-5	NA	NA	CASSEGGKTQYF	TGTGCCAGTAGTGAGGGGGGCAAGACCCAGTACTTC
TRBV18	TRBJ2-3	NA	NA	CASSPDGVITDTQYF	TGTGCCAGCTCACCAGACGGGGTGATCACAGATACGCAGTATTTT
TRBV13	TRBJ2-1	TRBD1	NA	CASSLDPTGGYYNEQFF	TGTGCCAGCAGCTTAGACCCGACAGGGGGATACTACAATGAGCAGTTCTTC
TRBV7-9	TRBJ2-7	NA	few	CASSVASYEQYF	TGTGCCAGCAGCGTGGCCTCTTACGAGCAGTACTTC
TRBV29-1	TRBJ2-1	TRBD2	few	CSARGLAGYEQFF	TGCAGCGCCCGAGGACTAGCTGGTTATGAGCAGTTCTTC
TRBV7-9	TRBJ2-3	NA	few	CASSSGPSTDTDTQYF	TGTGCCAGCAGCTCGGGGCCCTCCACCGACACAGATACGCAGTATTTT
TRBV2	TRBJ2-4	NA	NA	CASDEQGINIQYF	TGTGCCAGCGATGAACAGGGTATAAACATTCAGTACTTC
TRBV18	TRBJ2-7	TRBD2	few	CASSPRAGGSYEQYF	TGTGCCAGCTCACCACGTGCGGGAGGTTCTTACGAGCAGTACTTC
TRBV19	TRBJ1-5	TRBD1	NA	CASSKTGAGNQPQHF	TGTGCCAGTAGTAAAACAGGGGCAGGCAATCAGCCCCAGCATTTT
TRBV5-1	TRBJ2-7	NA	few	CASSLGTDSYEQYF	TGCGCCAGCAGCCTCGGGACGGATTCCTACGAGCAGTACTTC
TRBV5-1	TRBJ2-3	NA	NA	CASSPVVARTDTQYF	TGCGCCAGCAGTCCCGTGGTAGCGCGCACAGATACGCAGTATTTT
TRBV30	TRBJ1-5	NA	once	CAWSAGVGQPQHF	TGTGCCTGGAGTGCGGGGGTCGGTCAGCCCCAGCATTTT
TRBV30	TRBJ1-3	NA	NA	CAWSWGKLKGSGNTIYF	TGTGCCTGGAGTTGGGGGAAGCTAAAGGGCTCTGGAAACACCATATATTTT
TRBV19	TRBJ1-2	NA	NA	CASSLTGTSNYGYTF	TGTGCCAGTAGTCTCACAGGGACTTCTAACTATGGCTACACCTTC
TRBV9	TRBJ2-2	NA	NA	CASSVGTSSGELFF	TGTGCCAGCAGCGTAGGGACTTCGAGCGGGGAGCTGTTTTTT
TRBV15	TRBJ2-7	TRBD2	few	CATSGQREAVYEQYF	TGTGCCACCAGCGGTCAGCGGGAGGCTGTCTACGAGCAGTACTTC
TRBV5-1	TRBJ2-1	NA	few	CASSSQSSAEQFF	TGCGCCAGCAGCTCTCAGTCGTCGGCTGAGCAGTTCTTC
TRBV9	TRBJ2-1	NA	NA	CASSVDWGSNEQFF	TGTGCCAGCAGCGTAGATTGGGGTAGCAATGAGCAGTTCTTC
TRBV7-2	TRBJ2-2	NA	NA	CASSLASNTGELFF	TGTGCCAGCAGCTTAGCTTCCAACACCGGGGAGCTGTTTTTT
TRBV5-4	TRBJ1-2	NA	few	CASSTRVSNYGYTF	TGTGCCAGCAGCACCAGGGTATCTAACTATGGCTACACCTTC
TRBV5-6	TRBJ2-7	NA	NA	CASSSPTQGNYEQYF	TGTGCCAGCAGTTCACCTACACAGGGAAACTACGAGCAGTACTTC
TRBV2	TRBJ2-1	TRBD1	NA	CASSNRQGGNEQFF	TGTGCCAGCAGTAACAGACAGGGGGGGAATGAGCAGTTCTTC
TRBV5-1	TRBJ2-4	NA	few	CATSKSTQGGIQYF	TGCGCCACCTCTAAGAGTACGCAGGGGGGCATTCAGTACTTC
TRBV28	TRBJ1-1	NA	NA	CASSSLTRMSATEAFF	TGTGCCAGCAGTTCTCTGACAAGAATGAGTGCGACTGAAGCTTTCTTT
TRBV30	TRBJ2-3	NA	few	CAWSLLAATDTQYF	TGTGCCTGGAGCCTACTGGCAGCGACAGATACGCAGTATTTT
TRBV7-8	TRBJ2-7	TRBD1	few	CASSPSGQGYEQYF	TGTGCCAGCAGCCCTTCAGGACAGGGCTACGAGCAGTACTTC
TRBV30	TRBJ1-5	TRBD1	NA	CAWSLGDRAGQPQHF	TGTGCCTGGAGTCTGGGGGACAGGGCCGGCCAGCCCCAGCATTTT
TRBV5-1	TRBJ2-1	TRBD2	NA	CASSLAGLAGVEQFF	TGCGCCAGCAGCTTGGCCGGACTAGCGGGTGTCGAGCAGTTCTTC
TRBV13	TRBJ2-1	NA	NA	CASSLRDYNEQFF	TGTGCCAGCAGCTTACGAGATTACAATGAGCAGTTCTTC
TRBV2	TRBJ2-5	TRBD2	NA	CASSVMAGATGETQYF	TGTGCCAGCAGTGTGATGGCGGGAGCGACCGGGGAGACCCAGTACTTC
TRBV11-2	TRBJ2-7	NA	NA	CASSLDSVHLYEQYF	TGTGCCAGCAGCTTAGATTCGGTACACCTCTACGAGCAGTACTTC
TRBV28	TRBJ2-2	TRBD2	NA	CASWGLAGLTGELFF	TGTGCCAGCTGGGGACTAGCGGGCCTCACCGGGGAGCTGTTTTTT
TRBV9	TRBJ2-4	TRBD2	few	CASSMGLGKNIQYF	TGTGCCAGCAGCATGGGACTAGGAAAAAACATTCAGTACTTC
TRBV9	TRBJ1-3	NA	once	CASSEWVGNTIYF	TGTGCCAGCAGCGAGTGGGTTGGAAACACCATATATTTT
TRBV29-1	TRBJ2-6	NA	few	CSGLGGTSGANVLTF	TGCAGCGGCCTTGGGGGCACCTCTGGGGCCAACGTCCTGACTTTC
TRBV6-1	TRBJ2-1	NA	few	CASSYNEQFF	TGTGCCAGCAGTTACAATGAGCAGTTCTTC
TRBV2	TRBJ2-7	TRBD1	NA	CASRPGQGFDEQYF	TGTGCCAGCAGGCCAGGACAGGGATTCGACGAGCAGTACTTC
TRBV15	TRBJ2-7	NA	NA	CATRSGNYEQYF	TGTGCCACCAGGTCGGGGAACTACGAGCAGTACTTC
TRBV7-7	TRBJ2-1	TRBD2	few	CASSPTSGSNNEQFF	TGTGCCAGCAGCCCAACTAGCGGGTCAAACAATGAGCAGTTCTTC
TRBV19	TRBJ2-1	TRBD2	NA	CASSITSGTYNEQFF	TGTGCCAGTAGTATAACTAGCGGGACTTACAATGAGCAGTTCTTC
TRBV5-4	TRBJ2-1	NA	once	CASSNNPLRDSNEQFF	TGTGCCAGCAGCAACAACCCACTCCGGGACTCAAATGAGCAGTTCTTC
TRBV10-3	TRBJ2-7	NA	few	CATLREAGITVSYEQYF	TGTGCCACCCTTAGAGAGGCAGGGATCACGGTTAGCTACGAGCAGTACTTC
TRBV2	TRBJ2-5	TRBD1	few	CASSAGGQGLKTQYF	TGTGCCAGCAGTGCCGGGGGACAGGGGCTGAAGACCCAGTACTTC
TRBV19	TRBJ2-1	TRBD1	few	CASRRDRLSYNEQFF	TGTGCCAGTAGGAGGGACAGACTCTCCTACAATGAGCAGTTCTTC
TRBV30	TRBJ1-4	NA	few	CAWRVQGNGEKLFF	TGTGCCTGGAGGGTTCAGGGAAATGGCGAAAAACTGTTTTTT
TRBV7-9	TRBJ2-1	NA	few	CASSPSSYNEQFF	TGTGCCAGCAGCCCTAGCTCCTACAATGAGCAGTTCTTC
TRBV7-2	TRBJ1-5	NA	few	CASSLVRQPQHF	TGTGCCAGCAGCTTAGTAAGGCAGCCCCAGCATTTT
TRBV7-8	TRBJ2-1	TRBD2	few	CASSLSRTSDYNEQFF	TGTGCCAGCAGCCTTAGCAGGACTAGCGACTACAATGAGCAGTTCTTC
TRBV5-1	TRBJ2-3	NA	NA	CASTEGAGRALDTQYF	TGCGCCAGCACCGAAGGGGCCGGCCGCGCGTTGGATACGCAGTATTTT
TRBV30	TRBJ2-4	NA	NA	CAWSRVFADSGNIQYF	TGTGCCTGGAGTCGGGTATTCGCGGACTCGGGAAACATTCAGTACTTC
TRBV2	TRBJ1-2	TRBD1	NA	CASSGQGPNYGYTF	TGTGCCAGCAGCGGACAGGGACCTAACTATGGCTACACCTTC
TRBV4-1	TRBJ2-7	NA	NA	CASSHPQGYEQYF	TGCGCCAGCAGCCACCCCCAGGGGTACGAGCAGTACTTC